These 5 T cell receptor beta chains were all obtained from the same sample, sequenced in a study of blood T cell repertoires in COVID-19. Clones were sequenced by immunoSEQ multiplex PCR, and TCRdb holds only the in-frame ones, with some missing. The table lists hundreds of thousands of clones, around 80% of them singletons. What was sequenced was peripheral blood. The receptors derive from a woman between 50 and 59 years old with acute or convalescent COVID-19.

The V and J genes are TRBV6-5 and TRBJ1-6; D not certain. The ends were cut back, 0 bases at V and 3 bases at J, with 9 bases in the middle. The germline V gene encodes CDR1 MNHEY and CDR2 SVGAGI. The CDR3 is 16 amino acids. The CDR3 loop reads CASSYSKQFYNSPLHF. The CDR3 DNA reads as TGTGCCAGCAGTTACTCGAAACAGTTCTATAATTCACCCCTCCACTTT.

J is TRBJ2-3 and V is TRBV5-4; no firm D call. Germline loops: CDR1 SGHNT, CDR2 YYREEE (reference sequence). Trimming took 0 bases from V and 4 from J, leaving 15 bases between them. CDR3 length: 16 residues. CDR3 protein: CASSLAIAPTADTQYF. DNA for the CDR3: TGTGCCAGCAGCTTGGCCATAGCTCCGACGGCAGATACGCAGTATTTT.

V is TRBV19 and J is TRBJ2-7; 12 bases fit TRBD2. Germline CDR1 is LNHDA and CDR2 is SQIVND (reference sequence). The V segment lost 8 bases and the J segment 2 bases; nucleotides outside the gene matches: 4. This CDR3 spans 14 amino acids. In DNA, the CDR3 is TGTGCCAGTCGGACTAGCGGGACGGCCTACGAGCAGTACTTC. Amino acids: CASRTSGTAYEQYF. Full variable domain (rest looked up from reference TRBV19 and TRBJ2-7): DGGITQSPKYLFRKEGQNVTLSCEQNLNHDAMYWYRQDPGQGLRLIYYSQIVNDFQKGDIAEGYSVSREKKESFPLTVTSAQKNPTAFYLCASRTSGTAYEQYFGPGTRLTVT.

The gene calls are TRBV27 and TRBJ1-1; D gene ambiguous. This CDR3 comprises 13 residues. V was trimmed by 1 base and J by 3 bases, leaving 6 bases between them. Germline CDR1 is MNHEY and CDR2 is SMNVEV (reference sequence). The CDR3 DNA follows: TGTGCCAGCAGTTTATTCGTCGACACTGAAGCTTTCTTT. Amino acid sequence: CASSLFVDTEAFF.

The gene calls are TRBV5-4 and TRBJ1-1; 7 bases match TRBD1. The CDR3 contains 16 residues. The germline gives CDR1 SGHNT, CDR2 YYREEE (reference sequence). J was trimmed by 0 bases and V by 0 bases; bases with no gene match: 5. CDR3 coding DNA: TGTGCCAGCAGCTTGGGAGGGACAGACCTGAACACTGAAGCTTTCTTT. It encodes CASSLGGTDLNTEAFF.